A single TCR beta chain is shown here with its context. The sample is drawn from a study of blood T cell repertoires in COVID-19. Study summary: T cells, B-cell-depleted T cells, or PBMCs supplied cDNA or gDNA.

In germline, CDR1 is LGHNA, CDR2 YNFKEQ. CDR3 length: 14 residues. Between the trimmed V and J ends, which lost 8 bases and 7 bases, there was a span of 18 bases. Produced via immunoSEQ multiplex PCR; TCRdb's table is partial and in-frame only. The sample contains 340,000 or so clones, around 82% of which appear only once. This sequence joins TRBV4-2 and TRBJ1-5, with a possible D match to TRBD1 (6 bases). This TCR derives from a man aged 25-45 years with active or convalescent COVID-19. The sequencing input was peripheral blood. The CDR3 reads CASGPTGYGQPQHF. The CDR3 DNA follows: TGTGCCAGCGGACCCACAGGGTACGGACAGCCCCAGCATTTT.